This section outlines one TCR beta chain sequence together with its context. This record belongs to a study of blood T cell repertoires in COVID-19. At the level of the study: The United States, Italy and Spain provided the acute and convalescent COVID-19 samples. PBMCs, B-cell-depleted T cells, or T cells provided the cDNA or gDNA that made up the material.

Original handling: Reference gene primers were amplified, and this amplification served to estimate nucleated cell counts. Sequencing was performed with immunoSEQ multiplex PCR; in TCRdb, only in-frame clones are kept and a portion is missing. Clone size and the V and J calls come from that table; the DNA yielded D and trimming. The sample holds more than 200,000 clones, approximately 86% seen once. From germline, CDR1 is MNHEY and CDR2 SVGEGT. This CDR3 has 18 amino acids. Losses at the gene ends were 3 bases for V and 4 bases for J; bases not matched to a gene: 16. The receptor was derived from a man in his forties with acute or convalescent COVID-19. The sequenced sample was peripheral blood. The rearrangement uses TRBV6-2 or TRBV6-3 and TRBJ2-7; 9 bases are a match to TRBD2. The chain's CDR3 is CASSYPTRGGPSSYEQYF. The CDR3 DNA sequence: TGTGCCAGCAGTTATCCGACGCGGGGGGGTCCGAGTTCGTACGAGCAGTACTTC.